This T cell receptor beta chain was identified during a study of blood T cell repertoires in COVID-19. Those enrolled, adults aged roughly 18 to 89 years, came from about 24 US areas. Assignments of participants to cohorts depended upon their own reported clinical history. The trim removed 7 bases at V and 2 bases at J, leaving 5 bases unmatched. CDR1 LNHDA and CDR2 SQIVND come from the germline V gene (reference sequence). This CDR3 contains 14 residues. Sequencing used immunoSEQ multiplex PCR; TCRdb keeps in-frame clones, though not all of them. The sample has about 440,000 clones, 90% seen once. The sample consisted of PBMCs or T cells enriched from blood (not recorded which). The clonotype comes from a man aged 18 to 35 who had recovered from COVID-19. This chain uses TRBV19 with TRBJ1-5; 7 nucleotides line up with TRBD1. CDR3 protein: CASTDRVGNQPQHF. In DNA form, the CDR3 reads TGTGCCAGTACCGACAGGGTTGGCAATCAGCCCCAGCATTTT.